This record looks at one T cell receptor beta chain sequence and its context. This record belongs to a study of blood T cell repertoires in COVID-19. Study context: Sites in the United States, Italy and Spain provided acute and convalescent COVID-19 samples.

Patients from Seattle were sampled longitudinally, starting during active infection. The CDR3 length is 17 residues. Germline CDR1 reads DFQATT; CDR2 reads SNEGSKA (reference sequence). V was clipped by 3 bases and J by 1 base; unmatched bases: 11. The authors' processing: Amplification from reference gene primers served as the basis for estimated nucleated cell counts. Repertoires were generated with immunoSEQ multiplex PCR, while TCRdb's copy carries only in-frame clones and drops some. The V and J calls and the clone size are those of that table, but D and trimming were determined from the DNA. The sample lists fewer than 200,000 clones; about 83% were seen once.

The sequence came from a woman in her 70s with COVID-19, enrolled during active disease. V usage is TRBV20-1 and J usage is TRBJ2-1; 8 bases align to TRBD2. The sample was peripheral blood. In DNA, the CDR3 is TGCAGTGCTAGTAGTCGGGAGGGCCTTTTGTCCTACAATGAGCAGTTCTTC. Amino acids: CSASSREGLLSYNEQFF.